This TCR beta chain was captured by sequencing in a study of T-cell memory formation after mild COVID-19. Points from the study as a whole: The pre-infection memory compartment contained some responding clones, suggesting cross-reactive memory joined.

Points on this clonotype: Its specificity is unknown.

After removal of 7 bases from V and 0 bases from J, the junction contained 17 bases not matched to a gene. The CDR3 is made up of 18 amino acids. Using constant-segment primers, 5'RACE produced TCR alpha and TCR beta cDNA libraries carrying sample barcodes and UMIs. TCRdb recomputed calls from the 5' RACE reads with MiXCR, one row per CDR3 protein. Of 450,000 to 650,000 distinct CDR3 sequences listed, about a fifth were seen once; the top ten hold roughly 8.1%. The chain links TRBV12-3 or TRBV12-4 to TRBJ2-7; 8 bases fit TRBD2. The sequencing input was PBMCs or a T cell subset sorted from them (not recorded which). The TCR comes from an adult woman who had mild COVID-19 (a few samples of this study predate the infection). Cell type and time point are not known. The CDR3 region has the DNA TGTGCCAGCAACTTAGGTCTAGCGGGCCTTAAAAACTCCTACGAGCAGTACTTC. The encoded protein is CASNLGLAGLKNSYEQYF.